This T cell receptor (beta chain) is drawn from a study of T cells of healthy individuals. TCRdb reanalysed the 5' RACE reads using MiXCR and keeps one entry per CDR3 protein. The top ten hold 7.5% to 8% of the sample, which has 65,000 to 95,000 distinct CDR3 sequences, roughly 5.1% seen once. This clonotype was seen ten or more times. The clonotype originates from a female donor in good health.

In DNA, the CDR3 is TGTGCCAGCAGCTGGGCCAGGGGGTTTCGTGATCAGCCCCAGCATTTT. This encodes CASSWARGFRDQPQHF. The chain has TRBV16 and TRBJ1-5; 7 bases map to TRBD1. V lost 5 bases to trimming and J lost 5 bases; unmatched junction nucleotides: 12. The CDR3 totals 16 residues. CDR1 is KGHSY, CDR2 FQNENV, per germline.